The source of this T cell receptor beta chain is a study of regulatory T cells in long-lasting Graves disease. For the study at large: Patients with persistent Graves' disease had over 5 years of antithyroid drugs and persistent TSH receptor antibodies. General study findings and limits: No thyroid tissue was studied; the work used peripheral blood only.

The time point is: persistent/refractory GD, antithyroid drugs over 5 years with positive TRAb. RNA extracted from PBMCs served as the sequencing template. American Thyroid Association guidelines defined Graves' disease diagnosis. V was trimmed by 4 bases and J by 6 bases, leaving 18 bases between them. Germline V CDR1 and CDR2: SQVTM, ANQGSEA. The CDR3 contains 15 residues. Arm-PCR of CDR3 regions and iRepertoire HTBI primers were used to build TCR beta libraries. TCRdb fed the multiplex PCR reads into MiXCR, producing one record per CDR3 protein. The sample contains a few hundred thousand distinct CDR3 sequences, roughly 21% of which appear only once. The table lists this clonotype with a few counts. The antigen is not known.

The material sequenced was peripheral blood mononuclear cells (PBMCs), taken when the disease was refractory, from a patient treated with antithyroid drugs. The rearrangement uses TRBV29-1 and TRBJ2-2; D perhaps matches TRBD1 (6 bases). The clonotype was recovered from a female donor with Graves disease. The CDR3 reads CSVVWDLGAAGELFF. DNA for the CDR3: TGCAGCGTTGTGTGGGACCTGGGGGCTGCCGGGGAGCTGTTTTTT.